These T cell receptor beta chains were read from a single sample in a study of shared clonotypes between healthy human individuals. Libraries were prepared by immunoSEQ multiplex PCR; TCRdb keeps only in-frame clonotypes and omits some of them. The repertoire has about 1 million clones, around 75% of them found once; the top ten carry about 1.5%. Sequencing was performed on memory CD4+ T cells sorted from blood. Receptors originate from a man aged 18 to 35 in good health. Both conserved end residues are part of each CDR3. D genes are given only for firm matches. The size entry is marked missing in some rows and otherwise reads once, few, many or a size class.

v_gene	len	abundance	j_gene	d_gene	CDR3nt	CDR3aa
TRBV10-3	12	-	TRBJ1-5	-	TGTGCCACCCGAGCGCCTAATCAGCCCCAGCATTTT	CATRAPNQPQHF
TRBV19	13	-	TRBJ1-1	TRBD1	TGTGCCACCAGGGGGGGCACGGGCACTGAAGCTTTCTTT	CATRGGTGTEAFF
TRBV30	16	-	TRBJ1-3	-	TGTGCCTGGAGTACGGGACCACCACGCTCTGGAAACACCATATATTTT	CAWSTGPPRSGNTIYF
TRBV7-9	15	-	TRBJ2-1	TRBD2	TGTGCCAGCGTACCGGGACTAGCGGGCATTAATGAGCAGTTCTTC	CASVPGLAGINEQFF
TRBV18	13	-	TRBJ2-5	-	TGTGCCAGCTCTCCGGGGGCAGCTCAGACCCAGTACTTC	CASSPGAAQTQYF
TRBV14	14	-	TRBJ1-1	-	TGTGCCAGCAGCCCATACAGGGAGGGAACTGAAGCTTTCTTT	CASSPYREGTEAFF
TRBV6-5	14	-	TRBJ1-2	-	TGTGCCAGCAGTTACTCGGGCAGCGACTATGGCTACACCTTC	CASSYSGSDYGYTF
TRBV11-2	15	-	TRBJ2-7	TRBD2	TGTGCCAGCAGCCGAGCTAGCGGGGAGCGGGACGAGCAGTACTTC	CASSRASGERDEQYF
TRBV15	13	few	TRBJ2-7	-	TGTGCCACCAGACGGGACGGAACCTACGAGCAGTACTTC	CATRRDGTYEQYF
TRBV30	14	-	TRBJ1-5	TRBD1	TGTGCCTGGAGTGCACAGGGGGCGTATCAGCCCCAGCATTTT	CAWSAQGAYQPQHF
TRBV18	15	-	TRBJ1-2	TRBD1	TGTGCCAGCTCGCCCACGACAGGGGGCGAAGGCGGCTACACCTTC	CASSPTTGGEGGYTF
TRBV29-1	15	-	TRBJ2-1	TRBD2	TGCAGCGTTGAAGACAGGCGGGGGACCTGGGGTGAGCAGTTCTTC	CSVEDRRGTWGEQFF
TRBV9	16	once	TRBJ2-3	TRBD1	TGTGCCAGCAGCGTTGGGACAGGGCCCCTCGGAGATACGCAGTATTTT	CASSVGTGPLGDTQYF
TRBV6-1	14	-	TRBJ1-2	-	TGTGCCAGCAACCAAGGTGGACAGAGAAATGGCTACACCTTC	CASNQGGQRNGYTF
TRBV10-3	16	-	TRBJ2-1	TRBD2	TGTGCCATCAGTGAGTCGACCCTAGCGGGGAACAATGAGCAGTTCTTC	CAISESTLAGNNEQFF
TRBV29-1	13	once	TRBJ2-5	TRBD1	TGCAGCGTTGGGGGACAGGGGGCTGAGACCCAGTACTTC	CSVGGQGAETQYF
TRBV6-1	14	-	TRBJ2-7	-	TGTGCCAGCAGTGAAGGAGGCAGCCGCTACGAGCAGTACTTC	CASSEGGSRYEQYF
TRBV9	15	-	TRBJ2-5	-	TGTGCCAGCAGCGTAGCTACGGGACGGACAGAGACCCAGTACTTC	CASSVATGRTETQYF
TRBV28	12	few	TRBJ2-2	-	TGTGCCAGCACTGGCTCGAGGGGGGAGCTGTTTTTT	CASTGSRGELFF
TRBV21-1	16	-	TRBJ1-5	-	TGTGCCAGCAGCAAAGAAGGCGGCAGGTTAAATCAGCCCCAGCATTTT	CASSKEGGRLNQPQHF
TRBV5-1	15	-	TRBJ2-7	TRBD1	TGCGCCAGCAGCTTGGACGGGACAGGGGGATACGAGCAGTACTTC	CASSLDGTGGYEQYF
TRBV6-1	16	-	TRBJ1-5	TRBD1	TGTGCCAGCAGTGTCCAAGGACAGGTCAGCAATCAGCCCCAGCATTTT	CASSVQGQVSNQPQHF
TRBV7-6	13	few	TRBJ2-3	-	TGTGCCAGCAGCCAAACCCGTCAAGATACGCAGTATTTT	CASSQTRQDTQYF
TRBV5-5	15	-	TRBJ1-3	TRBD1	TGTGCCAGCAGCTACAGGGGAGAGGCTGGAAACACCATATATTTT	CASSYRGEAGNTIYF
TRBV5-5	12	-	TRBJ2-2	-	TGTGCCAGCAACCCGAACGGCGGGGAGCTGTTTTTT	CASNPNGGELFF
TRBV7-2	16	-	TRBJ2-5	-	TGTGCCAGCAGCCCCAGCGGTAAACCCGGGGCGGAGACCCAGTACTTC	CASSPSGKPGAETQYF
TRBV7-9	15	-	TRBJ2-1	TRBD2	TGTGCCAGCAGCTTAACTAGCGGGAGAGGAAATGAGCAGTTCTTC	CASSLTSGRGNEQFF
TRBV6-1	12	-	TRBJ1-2	TRBD1	TGTGCCACGACAGGGGGCGCTTATGGCTACACCTTC	CATTGGAYGYTF
TRBV7-2	14	-	TRBJ2-7	-	TGTGCCAGCAGCCCCTCAGCAGGAACTGGTGAGCAGTACTTC	CASSPSAGTGEQYF
TRBV11-2	15	-	TRBJ1-3	-	TGTGCCAGCAGCGACTACTTGGGGTCTGGAAACACCATATATTTT	CASSDYLGSGNTIYF
TRBV4-3	16	-	TRBJ2-4	TRBD1	TGCGCCAGCAGCCAAGTACTTAACAGGGGCAAAAACATTCAGTACTTC	CASSQVLNRGKNIQYF
TRBV2	11	-	TRBJ2-1	-	TGTGCCAGCAGTGAAATTTATGAGCAGTTCTTC	CASSEIYEQFF
TRBV10-3	11	-	TRBJ2-7	TRBD1	TGTGCCGCAACACAGGGGAACGAGCAGTACTTC	CAATQGNEQYF
TRBV7-8	16	-	TRBJ2-3	TRBD1	TGTGCCAGCAGCATCTCGACAGGGGGGGGAACAGATACGCAGTATTTT	CASSISTGGGTDTQYF
TRBV5-6	16	-	TRBJ2-1	-	TGTGCCAGCAGCTTGGGGGACCGAACCCTTTACAATGAGCAGTTCTTC	CASSLGDRTLYNEQFF
TRBV18	13	-	TRBJ1-1	-	TGTGCCAGCTCACCACCGGGAAACACTGAAGCTTTCTTT	CASSPPGNTEAFF
TRBV10-3	14	once	TRBJ1-2	-	TGTGCCATCAGTGAGTCGACCAGGCCCCATGGCTACACCTTC	CAISESTRPHGYTF
TRBV5-6	14	-	TRBJ1-4	-	TGTGCCAGCAGTTGGGGGGCGGCAGGGTTGAAACTGTTTTTT	CASSWGAAGLKLFF
TRBV5-4	15	-	TRBJ2-3	-	TGTGCCAGCAGCTTATCGTCTTTCGGGACAGATACGCAGTATTTT	CASSLSSFGTDTQYF
TRBV6-5	14	-	TRBJ1-2	-	TGTGCCAGCAGTTACGACAGGTTGAGCTATGGCTACACCTTC	CASSYDRLSYGYTF